This TCR beta chain was captured in a study of T-cell memory formation after mild COVID-19. Germline CDR1 KGHSH, CDR2 LQKENI. Trimming pared 3 bases from V and 9 bases from J, leaving 9 bases between. There are 12 residues in the CDR3. From the 5' RACE reads, TCRdb called clonotypes with MiXCR, one entry per CDR3 protein. The sample has roughly 180,000 distinct CDR3 sequences; approximately 10% are singletons. The chain joins TRBV18 to TRBJ2-1; D remains ambiguous. Sequencing input: PBMCs or a T cell subset sorted from them (not recorded which). This sequence was found in a man aged 18 to 29 who had mild COVID-19 (a few samples of this study predate the infection). Cell type and time point are not known. For the CDR3, the DNA is TGTGCCAGCTCACCCCCTGTTGGTGAGCAGTTCTTC. Translated, it gives CASSPPVGEQFF.